The 10 T cell receptor beta chains reported below all come from one sample, sequenced in a study of blood T cell repertoires in COVID-19. Clones were read by immunoSEQ multiplex PCR, and TCRdb kept only the in-frame ones, dropping some. Of 250,000 to 350,000 clones listed, 87% are singletons. The sample consisted of PBMCs or T cells enriched from blood (not recorded which). These receptors came from a woman in her 30s who had recovered from COVID-19.

In DNA form, the CDR3 reads TGTGCCAGCAGCTTGGTGGCGGATCAGCCCCAGCATTTT. The encoded protein is CASSLVADQPQHF. The chain is built from TRBV5-6 and TRBJ1-5; no clear D. CDR3 length: 13 amino acids. From germline, CDR1 is SGHDT and CDR2 YYEEEE. Deletions cut 0 bases from V and 5 bases from J, with 6 bases between.

This chain connects TRBV6-5 to TRBJ1-1; D is uncertain. Trimming removed 2 bases at V and 0 bases at J, with 7 bases between. Germline V lookup: CDR1 MNHEY, CDR2 SVGAGI. The CDR3 sequence is 14 residues long. The CDR3 region has the DNA TGTGCCAGCAGTTACAGGAGGGTGAACACTGAAGCTTTCTTT. It is translated as CASSYRRVNTEAFF.

The gene calls are TRBV2 and TRBJ2-4; 9 bases agree with TRBD1. Germline V gives CDR1 SNHLY, CDR2 FYNNEI. Losses at the gene ends were 7 bases for V and 6 bases for J; bases not matched to a gene: 4. This CDR3 region has 13 residues. CDR3 in DNA: TGTGCCAGCAATCCGGGACAGGGAAACATTCAGTACTTC. It is translated as CASNPGQGNIQYF.

The chain recombines TRBV19 with TRBJ2-3; tentative D call: TRBD2 (6 bases). Germline CDR1 is LNHDA and CDR2 is SQIVND (reference sequence). Trimming removed 3 bases at V and 0 bases at J, with 10 bases between. This CDR3 contains 15 residues. Here the CDR3 reads CASSMPLASTDTQYF. CDR3 in DNA: TGTGCCAGTAGTATGCCCCTAGCGAGCACAGATACGCAGTATTTT. Based on the CDR3 plus reference TRBV19 and TRBJ2-3, the full variable domain is DGGITQSPKYLFRKEGQNVTLSCEQNLNHDAMYWYRQDPGQGLRLIYYSQIVNDFQKGDIAEGYSVSREKKESFPLTVTSAQKNPTAFYLCASSMPLASTDTQYFGPGTRLTVL.

This clone was seen a single time. The chain joins TRBV11-2 to TRBJ2-2; 8 bases line up with TRBD2. V shed 5 bases and J 0 bases; nucleotides not matched to a gene: 8. CDR1 is SGHAT and CDR2 is FQNNGV in the germline V gene. The CDR3 covers 17 residues. The CDR3 protein is CASSQNQAGANTGELFF. CDR3 DNA: TGTGCCAGCAGCCAAAACCAAGCGGGGGCGAACACCGGGGAGCTGTTTTTT.

This sequence joins TRBV28 and TRBJ1-6; 7 bases agree with TRBD1. Germline V lookup: CDR1 MDHEN, CDR2 SYDVKM. V lost 5 bases to trimming and J lost 5 bases; unmatched junction nucleotides: 6. This CDR3 region has 15 residues. DNA for the CDR3: TGTGCCAGCAGTAAAGGGGACAGAGATAATTCACCCCTCCACTTT. The encoded protein is CASSKGDRDNSPLHF.

The rearrangement joins TRBV5-1 to TRBJ1-1; tentatively, D is TRBD1 (5 bases). The CDR3 contains 15 residues. V was pared by 3 bases and J by 11 bases, with 23 bases between. Germline CDR1 is SGHRS and CDR2 is YFSETQ. CDR3: CASSSDTGPPLRAFF. The CDR3 DNA sequence: TGCGCCAGCAGCTCGGACACCGGGCCTCCCTTGAGGGCTTTCTTT.

V and J are TRBV19 and TRBJ1-1, with D unresolved. Germline V CDR1 and CDR2: LNHDA, SQIVND (reference sequence). The CDR3 length is 15 residues. V lost 7 bases, J lost 2 bases, and 17 bases lay in between. The CDR3 DNA reads TGTGCCAGTACCTCTGCCGACCCGACTAACACTGAAGCTTTCTTT. It encodes CASTSADPTNTEAFF.

V is TRBV3-1 (or the pseudogene TRBV3-2) and J is TRBJ2-3; 8 positions match TRBD2. V shed 4 bases, J shed 0 bases, and the junction held 6 bases outside the gene matches. The germline V gene encodes CDR1 LGHDT and CDR2 YNNKEL (reference sequence). This CDR3 spans 16 amino acids. The CDR3 region has the DNA TGTGCCAGCAGCCCCAGGGCGGGGGGCAGCACAGATACGCAGTATTTT. This codes for CASSPRAGGSTDTQYF.

The V gene is TRBV7-8, the J gene TRBJ1-6, with D perhaps matching TRBD1 (6 bases). V was clipped by 2 bases and J by 7 bases, with 9 bases between them. In germline, CDR1 is SGHVS, CDR2 FQNEAQ. This CDR3 contains 14 residues. For the CDR3, the DNA is TGTGCCAGCAGCTTACATGGACAGAATTCACCCCTCCACTTT. Protein: CASSLHGQNSPLHF.